These 16 T cell receptor beta chains share one sample of origin, sequenced in a study of T cell changes during pregnancy in multiple sclerosis. Measured with immunoSEQ multiplex PCR; TCRdb has only the in-frame clones, and not every one. Here the sample spans more than 15,000 clones, approximately 88% being singletons. The source was CD8+ T cells from peripheral blood mononuclear cells, collected in the third trimester of pregnancy. These receptors were taken from a female donor in good health, enrolled as a control in a pregnancy study.

This chain links TRBV2 with TRBJ2-3; D possibly corresponds to TRBD1 (6 bases). Deletions cut 3 bases from V and 4 bases from J, with 17 bases between. Germline V gene sequence: CDR1 SNHLY, CDR2 FYNNEI. There are 16 residues in the CDR3. CDR3 sequence reads: CASSDGQTSSADTQYF. CDR3 nucleotides: TGTGCCAGCAGTGATGGACAGACTTCCAGCGCAGATACGCAGTATTTT.

The chain carries TRBV30 and TRBJ2-3, with D tentatively TRBD1 (6 bases). CDR3 length: 17 amino acids. Germline V CDR1 and CDR2: GTSNPN, SVGIG (reference sequence). Trimming cost V 0 bases and J 3 bases, with 19 bases left between them. As DNA, the CDR3 is TGTGCCTGGAGTGTACGCCGACGACAGGCCTGGACAGATACGCAGTATTTT. Protein product: CAWSVRRRQAWTDTQYF.

This chain joins TRBV27 and TRBJ2-3; 9 positions match TRBD2. V gave up 5 bases and J gave up 3 bases; unmatched junction bases: 12. Looked up from germline, CDR1 is MNHEY and CDR2 is SMNVEV (reference sequence). The CDR3 covers 17 residues. This chain's CDR3 is CASSHPSAGGQTDTQYF. The CDR3 DNA follows: TGTGCCAGCAGTCATCCGTCCGCGGGGGGGCAAACAGATACGCAGTATTTT.

V usage is TRBV9 and J usage is TRBJ2-7; possibly TRBD1 for D (6 bases). The CDR3 has 16 amino acids. V lost 0 bases to trimming and J lost 3 bases, with 16 bases between them. Germline CDR1 reads SGDLS; CDR2 reads YYNGEE. CDR3 sequence reads: CASSVAASGAFYEQYF. CDR3 coding DNA: TGTGCCAGCAGCGTAGCTGCGTCAGGGGCGTTCTACGAGCAGTACTTC.

The V gene is TRBV4-2, the J gene TRBJ2-5; D is perhaps TRBD1 or TRBD2 (6 bases each). The germline V gene encodes CDR1 LGHNA and CDR2 YNFKEQ. This CDR3 is built from 14 residues. V was clipped by 7 bases and J by 2 bases, with 14 bases between them. This CDR3 reads CASNQGTAQETQYF. CDR3 bases: TGTGCCAGCAACCAGGGGACTGCACAAGAGACCCAGTACTTC.

For the CDR3, the DNA is TGTGCCAGCTCACCAGACGGGATGGATACGCAGTATTTT. It is translated as CASSPDGMDTQYF. The rearrangement joins TRBV18 to TRBJ2-3; possibly TRBD2 for D (5 bases). Trimming removed 2 bases from V and 6 bases from J, with 9 bases in between. The CDR3 length is 13 residues. Germline CDR1 is KGHSH and CDR2 is LQKENI.

This clone was recorded only once. This CDR3 reads CSAGRQGAATEAFF. The CDR3 nucleotides read TGCAGCGCCGGCCGACAGGGAGCGGCCACTGAAGCTTTCTTT. The chain couples TRBV29-1 to TRBJ1-1; 7 nucleotides match TRBD1. Germline assignment: CDR1 SQVTM and CDR2 ANQGSEA. Trimming cost V 7 bases and J 4 bases; bases outside gene matches: 12. CDR3 size: 14 residues.

The rearrangement joins TRBV11-2 to TRBJ2-1; 8 positions match TRBD2. The germline CDR1 and CDR2 sequences are SGHAT and FQNNGV. This CDR3 is 15 amino acids long. The J segment lost 4 bases and the V segment lost 5 bases, leaving 7 bases of the junction unmatched. The CDR3 nucleotides are TGTGCCAGCAGCCTCGGGAGGGGTGGGTACAATGAGCAGTTCTTC. Translation gives CASSLGRGGYNEQFF.

The chain combines TRBV13 with TRBJ2-5, with 13 bases matching TRBD2. The CDR3 loop spans 16 amino acids. After removal of 2 bases from V and 4 bases from J, the junction contained 4 bases not matched to a gene. The germline gives CDR1 PRHDT, CDR2 FYEKMQ (reference sequence). Written as DNA, the CDR3 is TGTGCCAGCAGCTTAACTAGCGGGAGGGAGGGAGAGACCCAGTACTTC. This codes for CASSLTSGREGETQYF.

As concerns this clone: Germline and junction disagree at one end, which may indicate a read error. The chain has TRBV6-1 and TRBJ1-6; no definite D call. This CDR3 comprises 12 residues. Germline loops: CDR1 MNHNS, CDR2 SASEGT. Here the CDR3 DNA reads TGTGCCAGCAGTGAATTCGAGCCTGAAGTCGACTTT. Translation: CASSEFEPEVDF.

This rearrangement joins TRBV6-5 to TRBJ2-5, with 9 positions matching TRBD2. The trim removed 10 bases at V and 2 bases at J, leaving 8 bases unmatched. Germline CDR1 and CDR2: MNHEY and SVGAGI. The length of the CDR3 is 14 residues. CDR3 residues: CATAGGRGQETQYF. The CDR3 DNA reads TGTGCCACTGCTGGCGGGAGGGGGCAAGAGACCCAGTACTTC.

The V gene is TRBV30, the J gene TRBJ2-2; 7 bases agree with TRBD2. The germline CDR1 and CDR2 sequences are GTSNPN and SVGIG (reference sequence). V trimming: 3 bases; J trimming: 4 bases; junction bases outside the gene matches: 11. The CDR3 totals 16 residues. The CDR3 region is CAWRFLTGGPTGELFF. In nucleotides, the CDR3 is TGTGCCTGGAGGTTCTTAACGGGAGGCCCCACCGGGGAGCTGTTTTTT.

This clone appeared a few times. The rearrangement joins TRBV14 to TRBJ1-2, with TRBD1 as a possible D gene (6 bases). Trimming pared 4 bases from V and 7 bases from J, leaving 28 bases between. The CDR3 covers 18 residues. Germline CDR1 and CDR2: SGHDN and FVKESK. The chain's CDR3 is CASSPDRVGDTPYRGYTF. The DNA of the CDR3 is TGTGCCAGCAGCCCTGACCGAGTGGGGGACACCCCCTATCGTGGCTACACCTTC.

V and J are TRBV27 and TRBJ2-3; 13 nucleotides match TRBD2. Trimming at V came to 2 bases and at J to 2 bases, leaving 1 base not matched to a gene. The CDR3 consists of 16 residues. Germline values: CDR1 MNHEY, CDR2 SMNVEV (reference sequence). The CDR3 coding sequence is TGTGCCAGCAGTTTAGGGACTAGCGGGATCACAGATACGCAGTATTTT. Amino acid sequence: CASSLGTSGITDTQYF.

The J gene is TRBJ2-7, the V gene TRBV14; weak D call: TRBD1 (6 bases). Germline-derived CDR1 and CDR2 are SGHDN and FVKESK. This CDR3 spans 17 amino acids. V gave up 2 bases and J gave up 2 bases, with 19 bases separating them. This chain's CDR3 is CASSQRDTGALTYEQYF. The DNA for the CDR3 is TGTGCCAGCAGCCAACGGGACACCGGAGCCCTAACCTACGAGCAGTACTTC.

This chain uses TRBV6-5 with TRBJ2-7, with 7 bases that match TRBD1. V lost 5 bases and J lost 3; bases outside the gene matches: 7. The V gene's germline CDR1 is MNHEY and CDR2 SVGAGI. The CDR3 totals 14 residues. Written as DNA, the CDR3 is TGTGCCAGCAGTCCCTCCCCAGGGGGCTACGAGCAGTACTTC. Protein sequence: CASSPSPGGYEQYF.